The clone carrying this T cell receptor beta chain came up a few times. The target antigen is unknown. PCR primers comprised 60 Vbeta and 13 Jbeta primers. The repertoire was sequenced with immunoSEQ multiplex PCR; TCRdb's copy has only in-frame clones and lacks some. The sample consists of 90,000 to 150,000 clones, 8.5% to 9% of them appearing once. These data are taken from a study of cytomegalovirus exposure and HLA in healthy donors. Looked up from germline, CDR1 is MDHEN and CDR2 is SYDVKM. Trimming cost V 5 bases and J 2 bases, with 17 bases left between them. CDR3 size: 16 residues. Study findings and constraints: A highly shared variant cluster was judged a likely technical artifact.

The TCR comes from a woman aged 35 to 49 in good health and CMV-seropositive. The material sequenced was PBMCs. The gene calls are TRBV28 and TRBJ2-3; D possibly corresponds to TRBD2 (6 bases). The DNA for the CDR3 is TGTGCCAGCAGTCTCAATAGCGGAGTATACACAGATACGCAGTATTTT. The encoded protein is CASSLNSGVYTDTQYF.